A selection of T cell receptor beta chains follows, all from one sample in a study of chemoradiotherapy in HPV16-positive cancers. Sequencing was performed with immunoSEQ multiplex PCR; in TCRdb, only in-frame clones are kept and a portion is missing. The sample lists tens of thousands of clones; roughly 87% were seen once. The sample consisted of blood, taken from a patient who underwent chemoradiotherapy. Receptors were obtained from a human donor with HPV-associated anogenital cancer. Both conserved end residues are part of each CDR3. Fields, in order: J gene, clone size, V gene, D gene, CDR3 DNA, CDR3 protein. D genes are given only for firm matches. The size of a clone is reported for some rows only, either as once, few or many, or as a class for expanded clones.

j_call: TRBJ1-5
clone_size: .
v_call: TRBV6-5
d_call: .
cdr3_nt: TGTGCCAGCAGTTACTCTGGGTCTCAACAGCCCCAGCATTTT
cdr3_aa: CASSYSGSQQPQHF

j_call: TRBJ2-4
clone_size: .
v_call: TRBV7-9
d_call: .
cdr3_nt: TGTGCCAGCAGCCGACAGATCCTAGCCAAAAACATTCAGTACTTC
cdr3_aa: CASSRQILAKNIQYF

j_call: TRBJ2-6
clone_size: .
v_call: TRBV7-8
d_call: TRBD1
cdr3_nt: TGTGCCAGCAGCCTATCCGGGACAGGGACTGGGGCCAACGTCCTGACTTTC
cdr3_aa: CASSLSGTGTGANVLTF

j_call: TRBJ2-7
clone_size: .
v_call: TRBV7-2
d_call: .
cdr3_nt: TGTGCCAGCAGCTTACGGCAGGGCTACGAGCAGTACTTC
cdr3_aa: CASSLRQGYEQYF

j_call: TRBJ2-1
clone_size: once
v_call: TRBV29-1
d_call: .
cdr3_nt: TGCAGCGTTGGGCAGCGGAGCTCCTACAATGAGCAGTTCTTC
cdr3_aa: CSVGQRSSYNEQFF

j_call: TRBJ2-7
clone_size: .
v_call: TRBV5-6
d_call: TRBD1
cdr3_nt: TGTGCCAGCCTCAAGGCGGGACAGGGAGGGGAGCAGTACTTC
cdr3_aa: CASLKAGQGGEQYF

j_call: TRBJ2-7
clone_size: .
v_call: TRBV19
d_call: TRBD2
cdr3_nt: TGTGCCAGTAGTATAGAGGCGGGAGGGCCTGGCGAGCAGTACTTC
cdr3_aa: CASSIEAGGPGEQYF

j_call: TRBJ1-6
clone_size: .
v_call: TRBV11-2
d_call: .
cdr3_nt: TGTGCCAGCAGCAACCTACGGGGCTCCTATAATTCACCCCTCCACTTT
cdr3_aa: CASSNLRGSYNSPLHF

j_call: TRBJ1-6
clone_size: .
v_call: TRBV7-9
d_call: .
cdr3_nt: TGTGCCAGCAGCTTAGGGGATCCAAATTCACCCCTCCACTTT
cdr3_aa: CASSLGDPNSPLHF

j_call: TRBJ2-7
clone_size: .
v_call: TRBV5-1
d_call: .
cdr3_nt: TGCGCCAGCAGCTTGGACAGGGCCCCGATCGGGCAGTACTTC
cdr3_aa: CASSLDRAPIGQYF

j_call: TRBJ2-2
clone_size: .
v_call: TRBV5-4
d_call: .
cdr3_nt: TGTGCCAGCAGCTTAGTTAACACCGGGGAGCTGTTTTTT
cdr3_aa: CASSLVNTGELFF

j_call: TRBJ1-2
clone_size: few
v_call: TRBV2
d_call: .
cdr3_nt: TGTGCCAGCAGTGACCGGCAGCCCTATGGCTACACCTTC
cdr3_aa: CASSDRQPYGYTF

j_call: TRBJ1-6
clone_size: .
v_call: TRBV7-2
d_call: .
cdr3_nt: TGTGCCAGCAGCTCGGGGGTCCGGTCACCCCTCCACTTT
cdr3_aa: CASSSGVRSPLHF

j_call: TRBJ1-1
clone_size: once
v_call: TRBV7-9
d_call: .
cdr3_nt: TGTGCCAGCAGCTCGACGACAGAGACCTTTAAAGCTTTCTTT
cdr3_aa: CASSSTTETFKAFF

j_call: TRBJ2-1
clone_size: .
v_call: TRBV5-1
d_call: TRBD2
cdr3_nt: TGCGCCAGCAGCTTGGATGGTAGCGGGCCGTACAATGAGCAGTTCTTC
cdr3_aa: CASSLDGSGPYNEQFF

j_call: TRBJ2-3
clone_size: .
v_call: TRBV5-1
d_call: TRBD2
cdr3_nt: TGCGCCAGCAGTCCCGTTGGGAGGGGCTCCACAGATACGCAGTATTTT
cdr3_aa: CASSPVGRGSTDTQYF

j_call: TRBJ1-4
clone_size: .
v_call: TRBV19
d_call: .
cdr3_nt: TGTGCCAGTAGTATAGATCGGGGAGGGGCCGGTAATGAAAAACTGTTTTTT
cdr3_aa: CASSIDRGGAGNEKLFF

j_call: TRBJ2-2
clone_size: once
v_call: TRBV12-5
d_call: .
cdr3_nt: TGTGCTAGTGGTTTGGACCCAACCGGGGAGCTGTTTTTT
cdr3_aa: CASGLDPTGELFF

j_call: TRBJ2-6
clone_size: .
v_call: TRBV5-6
d_call: .
cdr3_nt: TGTGCCAGCAGGAGCAGGCAGGCCTCTGGGGCCAACGTCCTGACTTTC
cdr3_aa: CASRSRQASGANVLTF

j_call: TRBJ1-1
clone_size: .
v_call: TRBV12-5
d_call: .
cdr3_nt: TGTGCTAGTGGTTTGGTACTCCTAGGGAACACTGAAGCTTTCTTT
cdr3_aa: CASGLVLLGNTEAFF

j_call: TRBJ1-2
clone_size: .
v_call: TRBV4-1
d_call: .
cdr3_nt: TGCGCCAGCAGCCAAGGGTCAGGTGATGGCTACACCTTC
cdr3_aa: CASSQGSGDGYTF

j_call: TRBJ1-1
clone_size: .
v_call: TRBV30
d_call: .
cdr3_nt: TGTGCCTGGACCCCCCGGGGGGCTGAAGCTTTCTTT
cdr3_aa: CAWTPRGAEAFF

j_call: TRBJ2-7
clone_size: .
v_call: TRBV30
d_call: .
cdr3_nt: TGTGCCTGGAGGGGGGGCAACACCCGGTACGAGCAGTACTTC
cdr3_aa: CAWRGGNTRYEQYF

j_call: TRBJ1-3
clone_size: .
v_call: TRBV7-2
d_call: TRBD1
cdr3_nt: TGTGCCAGCAGCCTAAGACAGGGTAGCGGTGGAAACACCATATATTTT
cdr3_aa: CASSLRQGSGGNTIYF

j_call: TRBJ2-7
clone_size: .
v_call: TRBV30
d_call: .
cdr3_nt: TGTGCCTGGAGTGTGTCTCGGGGGGAGCAGTACTTC
cdr3_aa: CAWSVSRGEQYF

j_call: TRBJ2-1
clone_size: .
v_call: TRBV9
d_call: TRBD2
cdr3_nt: TGTGCCAGCAGCCAGACTAGCGGGAGAACCTACAATGAGCAGTTCTTC
cdr3_aa: CASSQTSGRTYNEQFF

j_call: TRBJ1-1
clone_size: once
v_call: TRBV19
d_call: .
cdr3_nt: TGTGCCAGTAGTAAAGCCCGGATGAACACTGAAGCTTTCTTT
cdr3_aa: CASSKARMNTEAFF

j_call: TRBJ2-7
clone_size: once
v_call: TRBV7-2
d_call: TRBD1
cdr3_nt: TGTGCCAGCAGCTTATCTGTCAGGGGGCCCTACGAGCAGTACTTC
cdr3_aa: CASSLSVRGPYEQYF

j_call: TRBJ1-1
clone_size: .
v_call: TRBV19
d_call: .
cdr3_nt: TGTGCCAGTAGGGGGAACACTGAAGCTTTCTTT
cdr3_aa: CASRGNTEAFF

j_call: TRBJ2-3
clone_size: .
v_call: TRBV4-3
d_call: .
cdr3_nt: TGCGCCAGCAGCCCGTACGGCGGGGCAGATACGCAGTATTTT
cdr3_aa: CASSPYGGADTQYF

j_call: TRBJ2-7
clone_size: .
v_call: TRBV6-5
d_call: TRBD2
cdr3_nt: TGTGCCAGCAGTTCCCCTAGCGGGCGGACCTACGAGCAGTACTTC
cdr3_aa: CASSSPSGRTYEQYF

j_call: TRBJ1-5
clone_size: .
v_call: TRBV18
d_call: .
cdr3_nt: TGTGCCAGCTCGCGTGGGCGGGGAGACAATCAGCCCCAGCATTTT
cdr3_aa: CASSRGRGDNQPQHF

j_call: TRBJ1-5
clone_size: .
v_call: TRBV11-2
d_call: .
cdr3_nt: TGTGCCAGCAGCTTAGATCCGGTTCAGCCCCAGCATTTT
cdr3_aa: CASSLDPVQPQHF

j_call: TRBJ2-3
clone_size: .
v_call: TRBV5-4
d_call: TRBD2
cdr3_nt: TGTGCCAGCAGCGTGACTAGCGGGAGGGGGGATACGCAGTATTTT
cdr3_aa: CASSVTSGRGDTQYF

j_call: TRBJ2-7
clone_size: .
v_call: TRBV6-1
d_call: .
cdr3_nt: TGTGCCAGCAGTGAACCCGCAAAGCACAGCTCCTACGAGCAGTACTTC
cdr3_aa: CASSEPAKHSSYEQYF